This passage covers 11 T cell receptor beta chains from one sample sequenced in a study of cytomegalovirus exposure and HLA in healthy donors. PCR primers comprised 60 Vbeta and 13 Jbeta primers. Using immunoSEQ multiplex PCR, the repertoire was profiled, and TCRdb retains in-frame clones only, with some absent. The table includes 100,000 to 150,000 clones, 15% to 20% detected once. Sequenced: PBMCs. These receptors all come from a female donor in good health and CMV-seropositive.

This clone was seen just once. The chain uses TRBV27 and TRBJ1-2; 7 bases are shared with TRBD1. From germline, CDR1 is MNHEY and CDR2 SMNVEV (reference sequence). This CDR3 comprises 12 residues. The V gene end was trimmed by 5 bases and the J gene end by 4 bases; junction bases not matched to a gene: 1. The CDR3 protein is CASSGTAYGYTF. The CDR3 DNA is TGTGCCAGCAGTGGGACAGCCTATGGCTACACCTTC.

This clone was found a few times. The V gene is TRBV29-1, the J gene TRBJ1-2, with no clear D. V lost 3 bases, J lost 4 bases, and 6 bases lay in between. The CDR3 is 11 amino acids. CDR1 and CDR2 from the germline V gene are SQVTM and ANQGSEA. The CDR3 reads CSVDTSYGYTF. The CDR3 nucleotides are TGCAGCGTTGACACGAGCTATGGCTACACCTTC.

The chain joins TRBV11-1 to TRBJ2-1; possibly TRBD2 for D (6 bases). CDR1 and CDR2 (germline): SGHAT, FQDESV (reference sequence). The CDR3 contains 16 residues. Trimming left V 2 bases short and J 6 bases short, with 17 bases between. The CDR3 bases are TGTGCCAGCAGCTTACACTGGCGGGAAACGGGCAATGAGCAGTTCTTC. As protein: CASSLHWRETGNEQFF.

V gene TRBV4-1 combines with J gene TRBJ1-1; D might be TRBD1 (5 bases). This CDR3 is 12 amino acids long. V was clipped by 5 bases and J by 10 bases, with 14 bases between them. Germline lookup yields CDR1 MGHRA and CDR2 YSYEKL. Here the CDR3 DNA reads TGCGCCAGCAGCGCCACCGGTAGGGGAGCTTTCTTT. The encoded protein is CASSATGRGAFF.

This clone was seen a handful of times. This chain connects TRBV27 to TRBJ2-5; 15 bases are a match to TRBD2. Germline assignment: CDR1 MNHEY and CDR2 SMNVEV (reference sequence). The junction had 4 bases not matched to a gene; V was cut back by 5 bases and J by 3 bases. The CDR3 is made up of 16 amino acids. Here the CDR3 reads CASSMGLAGGKETQYF. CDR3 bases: TGTGCCAGCAGTATGGGACTAGCGGGAGGCAAAGAGACCCAGTACTTC.

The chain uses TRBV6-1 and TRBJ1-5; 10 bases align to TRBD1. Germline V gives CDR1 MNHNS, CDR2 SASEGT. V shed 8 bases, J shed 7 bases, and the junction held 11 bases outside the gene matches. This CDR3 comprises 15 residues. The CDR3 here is CASGETGGAEQPQHF. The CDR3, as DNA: TGTGCCAGCGGGGAGACAGGGGGCGCGGAGCAGCCCCAGCATTTT.

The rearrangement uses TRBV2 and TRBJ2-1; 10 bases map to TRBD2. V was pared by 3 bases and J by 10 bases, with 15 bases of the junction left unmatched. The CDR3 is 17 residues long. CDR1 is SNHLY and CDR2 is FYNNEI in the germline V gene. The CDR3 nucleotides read TGTGCCAGCAGTGAGAGGTGGGTAGCGGGAGGAGCGAGGGAGCAGTTCTTC. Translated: CASSERWVAGGAREQFF.

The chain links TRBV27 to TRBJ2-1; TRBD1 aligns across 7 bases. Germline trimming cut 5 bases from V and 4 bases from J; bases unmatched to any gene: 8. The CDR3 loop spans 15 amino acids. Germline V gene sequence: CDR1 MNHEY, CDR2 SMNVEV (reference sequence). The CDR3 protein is CASSQADRIYNEQFF. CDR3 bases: TGTGCCAGCAGTCAAGCGGACAGGATATACAATGAGCAGTTCTTC.

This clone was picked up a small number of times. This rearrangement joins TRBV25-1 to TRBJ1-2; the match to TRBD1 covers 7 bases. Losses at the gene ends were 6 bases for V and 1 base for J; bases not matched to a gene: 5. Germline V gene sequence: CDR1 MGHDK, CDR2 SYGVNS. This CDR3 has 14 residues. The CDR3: CASRPGQSNYGYTF. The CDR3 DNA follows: TGTGCCAGCAGACCGGGACAGAGTAACTATGGCTACACCTTC.

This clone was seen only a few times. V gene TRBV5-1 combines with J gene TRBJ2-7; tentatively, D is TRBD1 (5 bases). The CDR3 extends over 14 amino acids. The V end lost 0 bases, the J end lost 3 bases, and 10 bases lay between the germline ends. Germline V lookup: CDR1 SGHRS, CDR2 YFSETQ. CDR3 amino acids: CASSLGQRNYEQYF. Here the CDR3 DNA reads TGCGCCAGCAGCTTGGGACAGAGAAACTACGAGCAGTACTTC.

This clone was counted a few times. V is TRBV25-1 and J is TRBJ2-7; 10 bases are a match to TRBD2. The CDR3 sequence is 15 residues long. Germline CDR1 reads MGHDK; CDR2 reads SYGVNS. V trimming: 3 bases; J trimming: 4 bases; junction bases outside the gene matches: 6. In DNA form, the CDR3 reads TGTGCCAGCAGTGAGCGAGCGGGAGGGCTATACGAGCAGTACTTC. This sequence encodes CASSERAGGLYEQYF.